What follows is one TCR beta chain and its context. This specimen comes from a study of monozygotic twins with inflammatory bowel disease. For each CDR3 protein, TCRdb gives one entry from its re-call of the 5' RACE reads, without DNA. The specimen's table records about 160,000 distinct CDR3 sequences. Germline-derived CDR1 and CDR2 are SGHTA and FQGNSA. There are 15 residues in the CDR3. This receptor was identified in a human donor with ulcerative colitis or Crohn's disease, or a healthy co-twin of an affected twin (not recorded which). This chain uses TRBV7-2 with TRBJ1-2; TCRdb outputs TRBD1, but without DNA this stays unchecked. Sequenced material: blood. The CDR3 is CASSKTGGGPYGYTF.